Below are 32 T cell receptor beta chains sequenced from a single sample in a study of CD8 T cells in Susac syndrome. After extraction with the RNeasy kit, about 0.45 to 1 ug of the RNA was reverse transcribed using random hexamers. TCRdb processed the immunoSEQ multiplex PCR reads anew with MiXCR; each CDR3 protein has one entry. The sample carries over 300,000 distinct CDR3 sequences, 90% to 95% recorded once. Sequencing input: CD4+ T cells from PBMCs. Receptors originate from a human donor with multiple sclerosis.

The chain carries TRBV5-1 and TRBJ2-3; TRBD2 matches 11 bases. The CDR3 loop spans 16 amino acids. Per germline, CDR1 SGHRS and CDR2 YFSETQ. J gave up 1 base and V 2 bases, and 3 bases lay outside the gene matches. The CDR3 region is CASSFLAGGRTDTQYF. In DNA form, the CDR3 reads TGCGCCAGCAGCTTCCTAGCGGGGGGTCGCACAGATACGCAGTATTTT.

V gene TRBV7-8 combines with J gene TRBJ1-4, with D possibly matching TRBD1 (5 bases). The CDR3 totals 17 residues. Germline CDR1 is SGHVS and CDR2 is FQNEAQ. V dropped 5 bases and J dropped 4 bases, with 20 bases sitting between them. The CDR3 spells CASSALGEGNLNEKLFF. The CDR3 nucleotides are TGTGCCAGCAGCGCGCTCGGGGAGGGGAATCTTAATGAAAAACTGTTTTTT.

CDR3 residues: CASSLRGDRVNTEAFF. CDR3 DNA: TGTGCCAGCAGCCTGCGAGGAGACCGGGTGAACACTGAAGCTTTCTTT. This chain connects TRBV7-3 to TRBJ1-1; D not resolved. Germline V CDR1 and CDR2: SGHTA, FQGTGA. The CDR3 has 16 amino acids. V was pared by 5 bases and J by 0 bases, with 16 bases between.

V usage is TRBV10-3 and J usage is TRBJ2-1, with 15 bases identical to TRBD2. In germline, CDR1 is ENHRY, CDR2 SYGVKD. V lost 6 bases to trimming and J lost 8 bases; unmatched junction nucleotides: 5. CDR3 length: 15 amino acids. The CDR3 region has the DNA TGTGCCATCAGCGGACTAGCGGGGGGGCCGTATGAGCAGTTCTTC. Translating gives CAISGLAGGPYEQFF.

This clonotype was counted a single time. The chain combines TRBV7-6 with TRBJ1-5, with a possible D match to TRBD1 (6 bases). Germline-derived CDR1 and CDR2 are SGHVS and FNYEAQ. This CDR3 has 13 amino acids. Trimming removed 5 bases from V and 9 bases from J, with 14 bases in between. This CDR3 is CASSLGGLPPQHF. The CDR3 DNA sequence: TGTGCCAGCAGCCTAGGGGGGCTCCCGCCCCAGCATTTT.

CDR3 loop: CASSLKGAAYEQYF. The CDR3 bases are TGTGCCAGCAGCTTAAAGGGGGCGGCCTACGAGCAGTACTTC. The rearrangement links TRBV7-2 to TRBJ2-7; 7 bases line up with TRBD1. CDR1 is SGHTA, CDR2 FQGNSA, per germline. The CDR3 covers 14 residues. Unmatched junction bases numbered 3, after V lost 2 bases and J lost 2 bases.

In its sample, this clonotype was seen once. This rearrangement joins TRBV7-3 to TRBJ2-1; 7 bases agree with TRBD1. Unmatched junction bases numbered 4, after V lost 5 bases and J lost 0 bases. This CDR3 region has 15 residues. Germline V CDR1 and CDR2: SGHTA, FQGTGA. In DNA, the CDR3 is TGTGCCAGCAGCATGACAGGGAGCTCCTACAATGAGCAGTTCTTC. This gives the protein CASSMTGSSYNEQFF.

The chain carries TRBV5-4 and TRBJ2-5; D is unresolved. The CDR3 has 14 residues. Germline CDR1 is SGHNT and CDR2 is YYREEE (reference sequence). V lost 2 bases, J lost 2 bases, and 10 bases lay in between. CDR3 DNA sequence: TGTGCCAGCAGCTTCATGGGAAATCAAGAGACCCAGTACTTC. It encodes CASSFMGNQETQYF.

The genes are TRBV30 and TRBJ1-1, with unresolved D. The V end was cut by 6 bases, the J end by 0 bases, with 14 bases between. From germline, CDR1 is GTSNPN and CDR2 SVGIG (reference sequence). The CDR3 has 14 amino acids. The CDR3 DNA reads as TGTGCCTGCTCTAGGAGGATTGTGAACACTGAAGCTTTCTTT. Its translation is CACSRRIVNTEAFF.

The J gene is TRBJ2-1, the V gene TRBV4-2; 8 bases fit TRBD2. With 1 base clipped from V and 4 bases from J, the junction kept 9 bases outside the gene matches. Germline CDR1 reads LGHNA; CDR2 reads YNFKEQ. The CDR3 length is 17 residues. CDR3 loop: CASSQAVSGSWYNEQFF. DNA for the CDR3: TGTGCCAGCAGCCAAGCAGTCAGCGGGAGCTGGTACAATGAGCAGTTCTTC.

The chain couples TRBV20-1 to TRBJ2-4, with 7 nucleotides matching TRBD1. V lost 4 bases, J lost 1 base, and 1 base stayed unmatched. This CDR3 region has 13 residues. CDR1 is DFQATT, CDR2 SNEGSKA, per germline (reference sequence). CDR3 protein: CSATTGAKNIQYF. CDR3 bases: TGCAGTGCTACGACAGGGGCCAAAAACATTCAGTACTTC.

V and J are TRBV27 and TRBJ2-5, with no clear D. V gave up 6 bases and J gave up 2 bases, with 13 bases separating them. This CDR3 is 14 amino acids long. The germline V gene has CDR1 MNHEY and CDR2 SMNVEV (reference sequence). The CDR3 coding sequence is TGTGCCAGCAGCAAGACGTCCGCTCAAGAGACCCAGTACTTC. Translated, it gives CASSKTSAQETQYF.

The chain has TRBV5-1 and TRBJ2-2; the match to TRBD2 covers 11 bases. The CDR3 covers 15 residues. The germline V gene has CDR1 SGHRS and CDR2 YFSETQ. With 4 bases clipped from V and 4 bases from J, the junction kept 3 bases outside the gene matches. The CDR3 sequence: CASSRTSGSTGELFF. CDR3 sequence (DNA): TGCGCCAGCAGCAGAACTAGCGGGAGCACCGGGGAGCTGTTTTTT.

CDR3 sequence (DNA): TGCGCCAGCAGCTTGTCTCAGGGGAGGACTGAAGCTTTCTTT. Its protein is CASSLSQGRTEAFF. This chain links TRBV5-1 with TRBJ1-1, with D possibly TRBD1 on 6 matching bases. This CDR3 has 14 residues. Trimming left V 1 base short and J 5 bases short, with 12 bases between. CDR1 is SGHRS, CDR2 YFSETQ, per germline.

CDR3 in amino acids: CASSLVGSGPDTQYF. In DNA, the CDR3 is TGCGCCAGCAGCTTAGTCGGGAGCGGTCCAGATACGCAGTATTTT. The rearrangement links TRBV5-1 to TRBJ2-3; D is perhaps TRBD2 (6 bases). Germline CDR1 reads SGHRS; CDR2 reads YFSETQ. V was clipped by 2 bases and J by 4 bases, with 14 bases between them. This CDR3 contains 15 residues.

The rearrangement uses TRBV6-1 and TRBJ2-4; D is unclear. The V gene lost 11 bases and the J gene lost 4 bases, with 27 bases spanning the gap. Germline CDR1 is MNHNS and CDR2 is SASEGT. The CDR3 runs to 17 residues. The CDR3 here is CACPALTCPTKKNIQYF. In nucleotides, the CDR3 is TGTGCCTGCCCCGCCCTTACATGCCCAACCAAAAAAAACATTCAGTACTTC.

The chain has TRBV29-1 and TRBJ2-6, with unresolved D. Germline V gene lookup returns CDR1 SQVTM and CDR2 ANQGSEA. CDR3 size: 13 residues. Trimming pared 4 bases from V and 0 bases from J, leaving 4 bases between. The DNA for the CDR3 is TGCAGCGTTGGCGACTCTGGGGCCAACGTCCTGACTTTC. It codes for CSVGDSGANVLTF. Filled out from reference TRBV29-1 and TRBJ2-6, the complete variable domain reads SAVISQKPSRDICQRGTSLTIQCQVDSQVTMMFWYRQQPGQSLTLIATANQGSEATYESGFVIDKFPISRPNLTFSTLTVSNMSPEDSSIYLCSVGDSGANVLTFGAGSRLTVL.

The V gene is TRBV2, the J gene TRBJ1-4; 8 positions match TRBD1. This CDR3 is built from 16 residues. The germline V gene has CDR1 SNHLY and CDR2 FYNNEI. Written as DNA, the CDR3 is TGTGCGGTCATGGTGGCAGGGGGCCTGGCTAATGAAAAACTGTTTTTT. Protein: CAVMVAGGLANEKLFF.

V and J are TRBV2 and TRBJ1-2; no firm D call. From germline, CDR1 is SNHLY and CDR2 FYNNEI. The V and J ends lost 4 bases and 1 base respectively, with 10 bases between them. The length of the CDR3 is 14 residues. CDR3 bases: TGTGCCAGCAGTGCGGGCAGGAATAACTATGGCTACACCTTC. It specifies CASSAGRNNYGYTF.

Concerning this clonotype itself: At one end, the junction sequence differs from germline, possibly due to a read error. The J gene is TRBJ1-1, the V gene TRBV24-1, with TRBD1 identical over 8 bases. This CDR3 is built from 12 residues. Germline V CDR1 and CDR2: KGHDR, SFDVKD. CDR3 bases: TGTGCCACCAGTGATTTGAGGGGACAGGCGGAATTT. This encodes CATSDLRGQAEF.

This clonotype was picked up one time. The chain couples TRBV5-6 to TRBJ2-5, with 9 nucleotides matching TRBD2. After removal of 0 bases from V and 4 bases from J, the junction contained 10 bases not matched to a gene. CDR3 length equals 17 residues. CDR1 and CDR2 (germline): SGHDT, YYEEEE. The CDR3 region has the DNA TGTGCCAGCAGCTTGGCTAGCGGGGAGGCGGGCGGAGAGACCCAGTACTTC. Its protein product is CASSLASGEAGGETQYF.

This clonotype has more than one count but fewer than ten. The chain links TRBV6-2 or TRBV6-3 to TRBJ2-5, with D tentatively TRBD1 or TRBD2 (5 bases each). CDR3 length: 15 amino acids. From germline, CDR1 is MNHEY and CDR2 SVGEGT. The V gene lost 2 bases and the J gene lost 4 bases, with 14 bases spanning the gap. This chain's CDR3 is CASSYTGTVGETQYF. For the CDR3, the DNA is TGTGCCAGCAGTTACACCGGGACGGTGGGAGAGACCCAGTACTTC.

The V gene is TRBV15, the J gene TRBJ2-4; the D is unclear. The CDR3 sequence is 18 residues long. V was trimmed by 1 base and J by 1 base, leaving 17 bases between them. The germline CDR1 and CDR2 sequences are LNHNV and YYDKDF (reference sequence). The CDR3 nucleotides are TGTGCCACCAGCAGAGTAATTGCCTCCAACGGGGCCAAAAACATTCAGTACTTC. This translates into CATSRVIASNGAKNIQYF.

This chain connects TRBV6-5 to TRBJ1-2, with TRBD1 matching 8 bases. The CDR3 extends over 19 amino acids. J lost 2 bases, V lost 2 bases, and 16 bases had no gene match. CDR1 is MNHEY and CDR2 is SVGAGI in the germline V gene. CDR3 coding DNA: TGTGCCAGCAGTTACGAACCATCGGCAGGGGGCCATCTAAACTATGGCTACACCTTC. Its translation is CASSYEPSAGGHLNYGYTF.

This clonotype was recorded once. This sequence joins TRBV7-9 and TRBJ2-2; a possible D gene is TRBD2 (6 bases). Trimming removed 5 bases from V and 4 bases from J, with 11 bases in between. Germline V gives CDR1 SEHNR, CDR2 FQNEAQ (reference sequence). This CDR3 spans 14 amino acids. CDR3 region: CASSRDSTTGELFF. DNA for the CDR3: TGTGCCAGCAGCCGGGACTCTACCACCGGGGAGCTGTTTTTT.

V gene TRBV7-9 combines with J gene TRBJ1-1; TRBD1 matches 8 bases. Germline CDR1 is SEHNR and CDR2 is FQNEAQ (reference sequence). The CDR3 extends over 15 amino acids. Germline trimming cut 5 bases from V and 6 bases from J; bases unmatched to any gene: 11. CDR3 coding DNA: TGTGCCAGCAGCCGGCAGGGGGCTGGGGGGGCTGAAGCTTTCTTT. Its protein product is CASSRQGAGGAEAFF.

The chain combines TRBV2 with TRBJ2-7, with D unresolved. This CDR3 region has 11 residues. The germline gives CDR1 SNHLY, CDR2 FYNNEI. Trimming pared 10 bases from V and 7 bases from J, leaving 14 bases between. The DNA of the CDR3 is TGTGCCACCAACATCCGTCAAGAGCAGTACTTC. Encoded protein: CATNIRQEQYF.

This chain links TRBV4-3 with TRBJ2-5; 7 nucleotides align to TRBD2. Germline loops: CDR1 LGHNA, CDR2 YSLEER. The CDR3 is 15 amino acids. With V trimmed by 3 bases and J by 5 bases, 9 bases remained unmatched. The CDR3 region has the DNA TGCGCCAGCAGCCAGCATGGGGGAGGGTGGGAGACCCAGTACTTC. This gives the protein CASSQHGGGWETQYF.

The chain combines TRBV9 with TRBJ1-6; TRBD1 agrees at 8 bases. The germline gives CDR1 SGDLS, CDR2 YYNGEE. The CDR3 runs to 15 residues. Germline trimming cut 3 bases from V and 8 bases from J; bases unmatched to any gene: 7. This CDR3 reads CASSARQGNDSPLHF. The CDR3 region has the DNA TGTGCCAGCAGCGCGCGACAGGGGAACGATTCACCCCTCCACTTT.

The chain employs TRBV7-9 and TRBJ1-2; TRBD1 matches 7 bases. CDR1 and CDR2 (germline): SEHNR, FQNEAQ (reference sequence). This CDR3 is 15 amino acids long. The V segment lost 5 bases and the J segment 3 bases; nucleotides outside the gene matches: 9. CDR3 in amino acids: CASSPGNTGDYGYTF. The CDR3 bases are TGTGCCAGCAGCCCGGGTAATACAGGGGACTATGGCTACACCTTC.

This chain joins TRBV20-1 and TRBJ2-2; D may be TRBD1 (5 bases). CDR1 DFQATT and CDR2 SNEGSKA come from the germline V gene (reference sequence). This CDR3 is built from 14 residues. V was cut by 5 bases and J by 4 bases, with 14 bases left in between. This CDR3 is CSASAGPTTGELFF. In DNA, the CDR3 is TGCAGTGCTTCGGCAGGGCCAACCACCGGGGAGCTGTTTTTT.

The CDR3 is CASSSQRGGNNEQFF. The CDR3 DNA reads as TGTGCCAGCAGCTCCCAGCGGGGAGGAAATAATGAGCAGTTCTTC. The gene calls are TRBV7-3 and TRBJ2-1; 7 nucleotides match TRBD2. The germline V gene has CDR1 SGHTA and CDR2 FQGTGA. J gave up 7 bases and V 4 bases, and 10 bases lay outside the gene matches. The CDR3 loop spans 15 amino acids.